This TCR beta chain appears in the sequencing data of a study of lymphopenia after photon versus proton radiotherapy. Study results and limitations: Authors raise, but do not show, better survival with proton therapy.

Concerning this clone: The antigen is unknown.

Per germline, CDR1 SEHNR and CDR2 FQNEAQ (reference sequence). The length of the CDR3 is 14 residues. The germline V and J ends were trimmed by 1 base and 1 base, with 4 bases remaining between them. Measured with immunoSEQ multiplex PCR; TCRdb has only the in-frame clones, and not every one. Of 150,000 to 200,000 clones listed, more than 85% are singletons. The V call is TRBV7-9, the J call TRBJ1-4, with D uncertain. The origin of this receptor is a man aged 50 to 60 with gastric cancer. The sequenced sample was peripheral blood, obtained from a patient treated with photon-based radiotherapy. The DNA of the CDR3 is TGTGCCAGCAGCTTAGACGGAACTAATGAAAAACTGTTTTTT. The encoded protein is CASSLDGTNEKLFF.